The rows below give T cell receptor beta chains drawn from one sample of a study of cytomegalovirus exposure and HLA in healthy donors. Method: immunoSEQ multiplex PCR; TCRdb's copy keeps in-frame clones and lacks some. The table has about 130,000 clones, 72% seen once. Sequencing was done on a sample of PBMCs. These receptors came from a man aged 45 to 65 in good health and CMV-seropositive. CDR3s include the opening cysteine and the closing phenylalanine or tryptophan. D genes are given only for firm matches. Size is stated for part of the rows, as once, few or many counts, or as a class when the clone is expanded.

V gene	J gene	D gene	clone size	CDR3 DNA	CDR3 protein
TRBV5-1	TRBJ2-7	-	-	TGCGCCAGCAGCTTGGAGGGCGGGTCCTACGAGCAGTACTTC	CASSLEGGSYEQYF
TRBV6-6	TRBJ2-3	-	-	TGTGCCAGCAGTCGGACAGAAAGCACAGATACGCAGTATTTT	CASSRTESTDTQYF
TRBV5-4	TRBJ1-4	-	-	TGTGCCAGCAGCCAAAGCAGGGAAACTAATGAAAAACTGTTTTTT	CASSQSRETNEKLFF
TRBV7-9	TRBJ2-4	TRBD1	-	TGTGCCAGCAGCGAAGCGGAACCGGGACAGGGTAACAAAAACATTCAGTACTTC	CASSEAEPGQGNKNIQYF
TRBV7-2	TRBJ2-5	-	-	TGTGCCAGCAGCTCCCGGCGGGAGACCCAGTACTTC	CASSSRRETQYF
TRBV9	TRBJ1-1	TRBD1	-	TGTGCCAGCAGCGCCCGGACAGGGCTGAACACTGAAGCTTTCTTT	CASSARTGLNTEAFF
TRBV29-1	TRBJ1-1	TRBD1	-	TGCAGCGTGGACAGGGGAAAAAACACTGAAGCTTTCTTT	CSVDRGKNTEAFF
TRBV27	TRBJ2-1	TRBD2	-	TGTGCCAGCACCCAAGGTTTACTAGCGGGGGCCAATGAGCAGTTCTTC	CASTQGLLAGANEQFF
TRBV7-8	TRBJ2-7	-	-	TGTGCCAGCAGCTTACAGACCGGTTTGGGGAGCGAGCAGTACTTC	CASSLQTGLGSEQYF
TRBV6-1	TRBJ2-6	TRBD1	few	TGTGCCAGCACGGGACAGCTTTCTGGGGCCAACGTCCTGACTTTC	CASTGQLSGANVLTF
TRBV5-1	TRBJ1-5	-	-	TGCGCCAGCAGCTTGGAGGGGTCCTTCTATCAGCCCCAGCATTTT	CASSLEGSFYQPQHF
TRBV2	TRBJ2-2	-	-	TGTGCCAGCAGTGAAGTCGGTGTTCCCGGGGAGCTGTTTTTT	CASSEVGVPGELFF
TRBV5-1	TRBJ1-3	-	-	TGCGCCAGCAGCTTGGTTTTGCTGAGAGACTCTGGAAACACCATATATTTT	CASSLVLLRDSGNTIYF
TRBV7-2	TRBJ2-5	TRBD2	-	TGTGCCAGCAGCCCGGGGGGGGCGGGCCAAGAGACCCAGTACTTC	CASSPGGAGQETQYF
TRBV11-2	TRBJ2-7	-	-	TGTGCCAGCAGCTTAGAGGCAGGGTCCTACGAGCAGTACTTC	CASSLEAGSYEQYF
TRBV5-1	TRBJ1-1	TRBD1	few	TGCGCCAGCAGCGTAACCGGACAGGGGAAGACTGAAGCTTTCTTT	CASSVTGQGKTEAFF
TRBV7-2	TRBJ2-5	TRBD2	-	TGTGCCAGCAGCTTACGACTAGCGGAGAAGTCCCAGTACTTC	CASSLRLAEKSQYF
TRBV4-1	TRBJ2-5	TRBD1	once	TGCGCCAGCAGCCACCAGGGGGCGGTAGGAGAGACCCAGTACTTC	CASSHQGAVGETQYF
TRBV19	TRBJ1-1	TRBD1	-	TGTGCCAGTAGTATAGGTTTGGGACAGGGATGGACGGAAGCTTTCTTT	CASSIGLGQGWTEAFF
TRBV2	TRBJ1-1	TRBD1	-	TGTGCCAGCAGTGATCTCCGGGACAGGGGGCTTCACACTGAAGCTTTCTTT	CASSDLRDRGLHTEAFF
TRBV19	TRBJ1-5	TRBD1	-	TGTGCCAGTAACTCAGACAGGGACGATCAGCCCCAGCATTTT	CASNSDRDDQPQHF
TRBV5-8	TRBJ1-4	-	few	TGTGCCAGCAGCTTGGGGGCCGCCCCTAATGAAAAACTGTTTTTT	CASSLGAAPNEKLFF
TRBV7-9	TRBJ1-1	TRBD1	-	TGTGCCAGCAGCCACGGGACAGGGGGAGTTGAAGCTTTCTTT	CASSHGTGGVEAFF
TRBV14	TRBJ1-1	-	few	TGTGCCAGCAGCCATCATGGGGGGGGGCGACAGCCGAGCACTGAAGCTTTCTTT	CASSHHGGGRQPSTEAFF
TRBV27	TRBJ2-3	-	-	TGTGCCAGCAGTTTATGGCAGACAGATACGCAGTATTTT	CASSLWQTDTQYF
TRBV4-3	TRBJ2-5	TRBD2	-	TGCGCCAGCAGCCAAGATCCGGCTAGCGGGAGGAGGGAGACCCAGTACTTC	CASSQDPASGRRETQYF
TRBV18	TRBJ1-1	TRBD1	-	TGTGCCAGCCTCTCCCAGACAGGGGACGCTGAAGCTTTCTTT	CASLSQTGDAEAFF
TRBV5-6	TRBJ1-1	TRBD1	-	TGTGCCAGCAGCTTCCTTGACAGGGCGAACACTGAAGCTTTCTTT	CASSFLDRANTEAFF
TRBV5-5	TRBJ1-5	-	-	TGTGCCAGCAGCTTGGCCGCGAATCAGCCCCAGCATTTT	CASSLAANQPQHF
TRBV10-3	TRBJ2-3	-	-	TGTGCCATCAGTGGGACTTCTAGCACAGATACGCAGTATTTT	CAISGTSSTDTQYF